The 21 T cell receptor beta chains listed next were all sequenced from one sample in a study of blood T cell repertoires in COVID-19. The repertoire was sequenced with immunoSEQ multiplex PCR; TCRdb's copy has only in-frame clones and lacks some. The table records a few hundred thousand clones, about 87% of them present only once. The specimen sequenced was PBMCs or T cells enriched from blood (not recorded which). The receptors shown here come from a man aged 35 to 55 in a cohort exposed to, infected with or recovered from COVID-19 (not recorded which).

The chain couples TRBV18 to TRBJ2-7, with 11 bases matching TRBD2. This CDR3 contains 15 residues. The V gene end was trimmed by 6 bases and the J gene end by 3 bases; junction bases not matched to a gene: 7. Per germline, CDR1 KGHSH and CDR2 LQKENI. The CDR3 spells CASSPGTSGNYEQYF. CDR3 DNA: TGTGCCAGCTCGCCCGGGACTAGCGGCAACTACGAGCAGTACTTC.

The CDR3 region is CASSETSGTLRGYEQYF. CDR3 nucleotides: TGCGCCAGCAGTGAGACTAGCGGGACGTTAAGGGGCTACGAGCAGTACTTC. The genes are TRBV10-2 and TRBJ2-7; 10 nucleotides align to TRBD2. Germline values: CDR1 WSHSY, CDR2 SAAADI. V lost 2 bases and J lost 3; bases outside the gene matches: 10. The CDR3 sequence is 17 residues long.

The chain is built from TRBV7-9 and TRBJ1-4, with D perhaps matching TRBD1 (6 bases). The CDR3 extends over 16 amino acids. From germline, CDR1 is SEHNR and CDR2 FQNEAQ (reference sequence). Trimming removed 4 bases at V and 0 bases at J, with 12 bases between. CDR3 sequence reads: CASSSRQDATNEKLFF. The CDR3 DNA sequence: TGTGCCAGCAGCTCTCGACAGGATGCAACTAATGAAAAACTGTTTTTT.

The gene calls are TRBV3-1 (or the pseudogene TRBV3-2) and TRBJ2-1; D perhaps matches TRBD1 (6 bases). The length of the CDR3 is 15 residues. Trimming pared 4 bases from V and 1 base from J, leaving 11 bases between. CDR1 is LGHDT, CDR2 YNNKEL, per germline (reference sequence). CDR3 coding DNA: TGTGCCAGCAGCCCTCAGGGGTGGTCCTACAATGAGCAGTTCTTC. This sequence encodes CASSPQGWSYNEQFF.

The CDR3 loop reads CSATGGRTGELFF. CDR3 DNA sequence: TGCAGCGCAACAGGGGGAAGGACCGGGGAGCTGTTTTTT. V usage is TRBV29-1 and J usage is TRBJ2-2; 8 bases map to TRBD1. Germline V gene data show CDR1 as SQVTM and CDR2 as ANQGSEA. CDR3 length equals 13 residues. The V and J ends lost 7 bases and 5 bases, in that order; junction bases with no gene match: 6.

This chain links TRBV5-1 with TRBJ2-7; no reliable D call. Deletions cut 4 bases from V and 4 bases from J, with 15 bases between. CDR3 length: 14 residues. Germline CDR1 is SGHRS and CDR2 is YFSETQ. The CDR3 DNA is TGCGCCAGCAGCCGCCAGGAAAATGGGTACGAGCAGTACTTC. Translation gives CASSRQENGYEQYF. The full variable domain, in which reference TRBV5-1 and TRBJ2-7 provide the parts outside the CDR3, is KAGVTQTPRYLIKTRGQQVTLSCSPISGHRSVSWYQQTPGQGLQFLFEYFSETQRNKGNFPGRFSGRQFSNSRSEMNVSTLELGDSALYLCASSRQENGYEQYFGPGTRLTVT.

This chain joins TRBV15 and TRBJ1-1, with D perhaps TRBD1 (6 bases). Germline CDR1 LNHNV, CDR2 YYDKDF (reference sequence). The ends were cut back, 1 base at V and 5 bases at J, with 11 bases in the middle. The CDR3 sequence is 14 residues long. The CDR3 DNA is TGTGCCACCAGCAGAGGAGCGGGGGCAACTGAAGCTTTCTTT. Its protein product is CATSRGAGATEAFF.

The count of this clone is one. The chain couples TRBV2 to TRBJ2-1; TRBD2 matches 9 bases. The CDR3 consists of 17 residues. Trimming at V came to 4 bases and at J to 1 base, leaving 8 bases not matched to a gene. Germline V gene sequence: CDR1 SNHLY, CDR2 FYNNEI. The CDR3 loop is CASSGVRSGGSYNEQFF. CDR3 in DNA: TGTGCCAGCAGTGGGGTCAGAAGCGGGGGGTCCTACAATGAGCAGTTCTTC.

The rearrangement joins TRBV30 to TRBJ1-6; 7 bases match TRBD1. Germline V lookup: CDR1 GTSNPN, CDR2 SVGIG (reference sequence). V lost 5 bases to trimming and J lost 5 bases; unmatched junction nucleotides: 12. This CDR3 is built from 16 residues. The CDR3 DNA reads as TGTGCCTGGGGGACAGCAAACCGTCAGGATAATTCACCCCTCCACTTT. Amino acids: CAWGTANRQDNSPLHF.

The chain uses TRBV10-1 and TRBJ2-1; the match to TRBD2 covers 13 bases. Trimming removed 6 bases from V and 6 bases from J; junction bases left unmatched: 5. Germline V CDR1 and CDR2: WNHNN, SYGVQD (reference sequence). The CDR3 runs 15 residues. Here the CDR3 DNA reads TGCGCCAGCAGGAATGGACTAGCGGGAGCCAATGAGCAGTTCTTC. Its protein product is CASRNGLAGANEQFF.

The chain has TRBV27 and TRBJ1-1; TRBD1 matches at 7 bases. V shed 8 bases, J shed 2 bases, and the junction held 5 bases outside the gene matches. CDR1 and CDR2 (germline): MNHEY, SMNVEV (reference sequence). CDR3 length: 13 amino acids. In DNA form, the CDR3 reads TGTGCCAGCTACCGGGACAGCAACACTGAAGCTTTCTTT. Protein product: CASYRDSNTEAFF.

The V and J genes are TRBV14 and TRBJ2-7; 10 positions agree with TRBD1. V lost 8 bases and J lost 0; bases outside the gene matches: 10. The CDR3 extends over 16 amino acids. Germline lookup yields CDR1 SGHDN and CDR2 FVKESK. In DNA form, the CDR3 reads TGTGCCAGCGCGATTCTCCGGACAGGGGGCTCCTACGAGCAGTACTTC. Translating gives CASAILRTGGSYEQYF.

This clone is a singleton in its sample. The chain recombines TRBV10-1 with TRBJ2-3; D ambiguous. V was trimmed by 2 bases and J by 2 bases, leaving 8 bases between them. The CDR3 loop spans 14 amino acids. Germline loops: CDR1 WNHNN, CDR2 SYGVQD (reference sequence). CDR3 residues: CASSEAPNTDTQYF. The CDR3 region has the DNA TGCGCCAGCAGTGAGGCCCCTAACACAGATACGCAGTATTTT.

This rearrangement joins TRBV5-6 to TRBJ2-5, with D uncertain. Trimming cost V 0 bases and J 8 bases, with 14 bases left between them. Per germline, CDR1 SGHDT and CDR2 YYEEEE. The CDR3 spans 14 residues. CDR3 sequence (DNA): TGTGCCAGCAGCTTGGTTACAGCTCCAAGTACCCAGTACTTC. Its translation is CASSLVTAPSTQYF.

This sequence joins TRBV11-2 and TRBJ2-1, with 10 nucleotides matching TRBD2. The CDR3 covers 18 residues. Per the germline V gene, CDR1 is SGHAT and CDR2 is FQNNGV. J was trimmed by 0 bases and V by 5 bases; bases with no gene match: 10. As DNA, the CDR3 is TGTGCCAGCAGCCCGGAGTGGGCTAGCGGGAGCTCCTACAATGAGCAGTTCTTC. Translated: CASSPEWASGSSYNEQFF.

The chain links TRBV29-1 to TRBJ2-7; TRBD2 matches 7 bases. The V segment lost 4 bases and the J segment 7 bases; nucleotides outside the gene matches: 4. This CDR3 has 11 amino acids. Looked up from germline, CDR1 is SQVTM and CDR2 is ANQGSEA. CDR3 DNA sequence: TGCAGCGTTGGGGGGGGAGTGGAGCAGTACTTC. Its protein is CSVGGGVEQYF.

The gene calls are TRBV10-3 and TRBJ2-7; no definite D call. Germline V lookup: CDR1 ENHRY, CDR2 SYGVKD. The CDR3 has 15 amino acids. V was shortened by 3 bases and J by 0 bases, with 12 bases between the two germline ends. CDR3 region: CAISDPVKSSYEQYF. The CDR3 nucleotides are TGTGCCATCAGTGATCCGGTGAAGAGCTCCTACGAGCAGTACTTC.

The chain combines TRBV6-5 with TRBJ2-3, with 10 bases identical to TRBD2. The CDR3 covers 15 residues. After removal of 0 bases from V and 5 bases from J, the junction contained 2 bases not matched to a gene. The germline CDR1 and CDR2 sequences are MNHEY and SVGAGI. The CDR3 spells CASSYSRTSGDTQYF. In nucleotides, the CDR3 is TGTGCCAGCAGTTACTCCCGGACTAGCGGAGATACGCAGTATTTT.

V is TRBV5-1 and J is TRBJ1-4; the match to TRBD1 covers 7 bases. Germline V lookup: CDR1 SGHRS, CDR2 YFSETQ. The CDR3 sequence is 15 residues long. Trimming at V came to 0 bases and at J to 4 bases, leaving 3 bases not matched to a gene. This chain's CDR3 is CASSLVGQNNEKLFF. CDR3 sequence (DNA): TGCGCCAGCAGCTTGGTGGGACAGAATAATGAAAAACTGTTTTTT.

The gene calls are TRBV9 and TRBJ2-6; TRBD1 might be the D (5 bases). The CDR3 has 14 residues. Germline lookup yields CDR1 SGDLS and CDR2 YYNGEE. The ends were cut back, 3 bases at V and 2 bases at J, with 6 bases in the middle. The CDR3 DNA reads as TGTGCCAGCAGCGCACAGGCTGGGGCCAACGTCCTGACTTTC. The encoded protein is CASSAQAGANVLTF.

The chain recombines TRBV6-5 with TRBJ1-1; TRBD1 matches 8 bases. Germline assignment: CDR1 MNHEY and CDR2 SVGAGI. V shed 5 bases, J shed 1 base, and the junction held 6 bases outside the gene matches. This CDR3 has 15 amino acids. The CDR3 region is CASSRRGQGNTEAFF. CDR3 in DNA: TGTGCCAGCAGTCGACGTGGACAGGGGAACACTGAAGCTTTCTTT.